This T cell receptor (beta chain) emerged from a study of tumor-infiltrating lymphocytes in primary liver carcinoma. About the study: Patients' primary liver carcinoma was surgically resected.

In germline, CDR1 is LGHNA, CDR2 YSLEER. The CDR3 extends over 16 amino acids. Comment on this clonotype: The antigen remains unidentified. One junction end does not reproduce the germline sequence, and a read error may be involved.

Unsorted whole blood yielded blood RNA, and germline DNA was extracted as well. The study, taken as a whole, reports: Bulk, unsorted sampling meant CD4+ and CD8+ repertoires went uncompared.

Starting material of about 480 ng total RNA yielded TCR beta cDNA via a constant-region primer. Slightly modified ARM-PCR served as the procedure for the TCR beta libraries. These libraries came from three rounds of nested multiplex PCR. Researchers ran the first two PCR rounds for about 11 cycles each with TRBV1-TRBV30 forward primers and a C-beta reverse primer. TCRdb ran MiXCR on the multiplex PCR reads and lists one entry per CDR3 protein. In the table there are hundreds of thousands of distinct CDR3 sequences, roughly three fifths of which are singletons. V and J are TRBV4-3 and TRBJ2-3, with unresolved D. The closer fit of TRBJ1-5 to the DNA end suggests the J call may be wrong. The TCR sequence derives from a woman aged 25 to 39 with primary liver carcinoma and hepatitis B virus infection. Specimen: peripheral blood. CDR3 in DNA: TGCGTCAGCAGCCAAGGTTTTGCGGGAGCCGGGCATACGCAGCATTTT. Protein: CVSSQGFAGAGHTQHF.